The rows below give T cell receptor beta chains drawn from one sample of a study of vaccination and CD4 T cells after COVID-19. TCRdb re-analysed the PCR reads in MiXCR, keeping a single row per CDR3 protein. The sample shows a few thousand distinct CDR3 sequences, around 32% of them seen only once. These receptors lack a known antigen. The sequenced material came from CD4+ T cells from blood, cultured in vitro. The source is a human donor who had recovered from COVID-19. Each CDR3 is given with its conserved first and last residue. The D gene is left open where the match is weak. Only some rows state a clone size, as once, few, many or a class for expanded clones.

V	size	J	D	CDR3	DNA
TRBV5-1	-	TRBJ2-1	TRBD1	CASSLGQAYNEQFF	TGCGCCAGCAGCCTCGGACAGGCCTACAATGAGCAGTTCTTC
TRBV6-4	-	TRBJ1-1	-	CASSPEGGNTEAFF	TGTGCCAGCAGCCCAGAAGGGGGAAACACTGAAGCTTTCTTT
TRBV5-4	few	TRBJ2-3	TRBD1	CASSPTGDTDTQYF	TGTGCCAGCAGTCCAACAGGGGATACAGATACGCAGTATTTT
TRBV7-3	few	TRBJ2-1	-	CASSQGGEQFF	TGTGCCAGCAGCCAGGGGGGTGAGCAGTTCTTC
TRBV6-1	-	TRBJ1-1	-	CASTPGTLRNTEAFF	TGTGCCAGCACCCCAGGGACCCTCAGGAACACTGAAGCTTTCTTT
TRBV6-1	-	TRBJ2-3	-	CASTSPSDGTDTQYF	TGTGCCAGCACCAGTCCTAGCGACGGGACAGATACGCAGTATTTT
TRBV11-2	-	TRBJ1-2	-	CASSFRIQASGYTF	TGTGCCAGCAGCTTCCGGATCCAAGCTAGTGGCTACACCTTC
TRBV9	-	TRBJ1-2	TRBD1	CASSPLDRVFDGYTF	TGTGCCAGCAGCCCCCTGGACAGGGTTTTTGATGGCTACACCTTC
TRBV5-1	-	TRBJ2-1	TRBD2	CASSRPGLEYNEQFF	TGCGCCAGCAGCCGTCCGGGACTAGAATACAATGAGCAGTTCTTC
TRBV19	-	TRBJ2-4	TRBD1	CASSTTGGGNIQYF	TGTGCCAGTAGCACAACAGGGGGTGGAAACATTCAGTACTTC
TRBV9	-	TRBJ2-1	TRBD2	CASSPRLAAYNEQFF	TGTGCCAGCAGCCCACGACTAGCGGCCTACAATGAGCAGTTCTTC
TRBV5-6	-	TRBJ2-3	-	CASSATTDTQYF	TGTGCCAGCAGCGCGACCACAGATACGCAGTATTTT
TRBV6-1	medium-sized	TRBJ1-1	TRBD1	CASRRGTAEAFF	TGTGCCAGCAGACGGGGGACAGCTGAAGCTTTCTTT
TRBV30	-	TRBJ1-1	-	CAWRGNTEAFF	TGTGCCTGGAGGGGCAACACTGAAGCTTTCTTT
TRBV15	-	TRBJ2-3	TRBD1	CATSTRQGTDTQYF	TGTGCCACCAGCACACGACAGGGTACAGATACGCAGTATTTT
TRBV12-3/TRBV12-4	medium-sized	TRBJ2-5	-	CASRNTQYF	TGTGCCAGCAGGAACACCCAGTACTTC
TRBV6-1	-	TRBJ1-2	-	CASTPMLETPNYGYTF	TGTGCCAGCACTCCCATGCTTGAGACACCAAACTATGGCTACACCTTC
TRBV27	-	TRBJ1-1	-	CASSLGGRNTEAFF	TGTGCCAGCAGTTTAGGGGGAAGGAACACTGAAGCTTTCTTT
TRBV30	-	TRBJ2-5	TRBD1	CAWGQGNRQETQYF	TGTGCCTGGGGACAGGGGAATAGACAAGAGACCCAGTACTTC
TRBV19	few	TRBJ1-5	TRBD1	CASRDPGQGTNQPQHF	TGTGCCAGTAGGGACCCGGGACAGGGGACAAATCAGCCCCAGCATTTT
TRBV7-9	-	TRBJ2-5	TRBD1	CASSRGQGRQETQYF	TGTGCCAGCAGCCGAGGACAGGGCCGACAAGAGACCCAGTACTTC
TRBV21-1	-	TRBJ1-5	-	CASSPKYWAGRDNQPQHF	TGTGCCAGCAGCCCCAAATATTGGGCAGGGAGGGACAATCAGCCCCAGCATTTT
TRBV30	-	TRBJ2-7	-	CAWSITALEQYF	TGTGCCTGGAGTATTACAGCCCTCGAGCAGTACTTC
TRBV11-2	-	TRBJ2-2	-	CASSRADVNTGELFF	TGTGCCAGCAGCCGGGCGGACGTGAACACCGGGGAGCTGTTTTTT
TRBV30	few	TRBJ2-7	-	CAWGRLGGRRPYEQYF	TGTGCCTGGGGCCGCTTGGGGGGCCGAAGGCCCTACGAGCAGTACTTC
TRBV18	-	TRBJ2-5	-	CASSPTGLQETQYF	TGTGCCAGCTCACCAACAGGATTGCAAGAGACCCAGTACTTC
TRBV25-1	few	TRBJ1-3	TRBD1	CASSVAGGGNTIYF	TGTGCCAGCAGTGTGGCAGGGGGCGGAAACACCATATATTTT
TRBV11-2	few	TRBJ1-1	-	CASTRNRGAGTEAFF	TGTGCCAGCACCCGAAACCGGGGCGCAGGGACTGAAGCTTTCTTT
TRBV30	hyperexpanded	TRBJ2-5	-	CAWSEAGQEETQYF	TGTGCCTGGAGTGAGGCGGGGCAGGAAGAGACCCAGTACTTC
TRBV6-5	large	TRBJ1-1	-	CASSFGGTEAFF	TGTGCCAGCAGTTTCGGGGGCACTGAAGCTTTCTTT
TRBV6-1	-	TRBJ2-5	TRBD1	CASRVTGGETQYF	TGTGCCAGCAGGGTCACAGGGGGGGAGACCCAGTACTTC
TRBV19	few	TRBJ1-5	-	CASSFRNQPQHF	TGTGCCAGTAGTTTCCGTAATCAGCCCCAGCATTTT
TRBV7-9	once	TRBJ1-4	TRBD1	CASSLGQGDEKLFF	TGTGCCAGCAGCTTAGGGCAGGGGGATGAAAAACTGTTTTTT
TRBV6-1	-	TRBJ1-1	-	CASSLQLNTEAFF	TGTGCCAGCAGCCTTCAGTTGAACACTGAAGCTTTCTTT
TRBV10-3	medium-sized	TRBJ1-2	-	CAISGRTVTSQAYGYTF	TGTGCCATCAGTGGGAGGACAGTGACTTCCCAGGCCTATGGCTACACCTTC
TRBV6-2/TRBV6-3	-	TRBJ2-2	TRBD1	CASRSTGRSGELFF	TGTGCCAGCAGGTCGACAGGGAGAAGCGGGGAGCTGTTTTTT
TRBV7-6	medium-sized	TRBJ1-1	-	CASSLGGKNTEAFF	TGTGCCAGCAGCTTAGGTGGGAAGAACACTGAAGCTTTCTTT
TRBV20-1	medium-sized	TRBJ1-5	-	CSATDSPYSNQPQHF	TGCAGTGCTACCGACAGCCCTTATAGCAATCAGCCCCAGCATTTT
TRBV6-1	-	TRBJ1-2	-	CASSPNRIDRNYGYTF	TGTGCCAGCAGCCCCAACAGAATAGACAGGAACTATGGCTACACCTTC
TRBV20-1	few	TRBJ2-1	-	CSARLVSNEQFF	TGCAGTGCTAGATTGGTGTCCAATGAGCAGTTCTTC
TRBV20-1	few	TRBJ2-3	TRBD1	CSAEDRGLFRSTDTQYF	TGCAGTGCCGAAGACAGGGGGCTCTTTAGAAGTACAGATACGCAGTATTTT
TRBV9	-	TRBJ1-5	-	CASSVSSGKDQPQHF	TGTGCCAGCAGCGTAAGCTCAGGGAAGGATCAGCCCCAGCATTTT